A selection of T cell receptor beta chains follows, all from one sample in a study of T cells in tuberculosis. Profiling relied on immunoSEQ multiplex PCR, and the TCRdb table lists in-frame clones only, not all of them. The sample includes tens of thousands of clones, around 87% of them seen just once. Input material: PBMCs. The receptors were gathered from a donor aged 10-29 years with latent tuberculosis or without tuberculosis infection. Both conserved end residues are trimmed from each CDR3.

v_gene: TRBV10-2; len: 12; CDR3aa: ASSSGSQRGELF
v_gene: TRBV27; len: 12; CDR3aa: ASRKRGATGEQY
v_gene: TRBV2; len: 11; CDR3aa: ASSTRGQETQY
v_gene: TRBV2; len: 13; CDR3aa: ASSANREGSLTQH
v_gene: TRBV5-8; len: 13; CDR3aa: ASRLTSGETGELF
v_gene: TRBV5-5; len: 12; CDR3aa: ASSFAGSSYEQY
v_gene: TRBV11-2; len: 11; CDR3aa: ASRSLQGTEAF
v_gene: TRBV7-2; len: 11; CDR3aa: ASSLSQGTEAF
v_gene: TRBV9; len: 12; CDR3aa: ASSSDRPPVGYT
v_gene: TRBV18; len: 12; CDR3aa: ASSSQGGGSPLH
v_gene: TRBV4-2; len: 13; CDR3aa: ASSQPTGGGNTIY
v_gene: TRBV5-1; len: 13; CDR3aa: ASALYEGRVNEQF
v_gene: TRBV28; len: 13; CDR3aa: ASSLAGTSTDTQY
v_gene: TRBV5-6; len: 13; CDR3aa: ASSLVFSSGNTIY
v_gene: TRBV9; len: 15; CDR3aa: ASSPRLAGALGETQY
v_gene: TRBV7-2; len: 13; CDR3aa: ASSLSSGTVTEAF
v_gene: TRBV7-6; len: 13; CDR3aa: ASRTGLENTGELF
v_gene: TRBV4-1; len: 12; CDR3aa: ASSQVFTITEAF
v_gene: TRBV7-8; len: 13; CDR3aa: ASSFQPETSYEQY